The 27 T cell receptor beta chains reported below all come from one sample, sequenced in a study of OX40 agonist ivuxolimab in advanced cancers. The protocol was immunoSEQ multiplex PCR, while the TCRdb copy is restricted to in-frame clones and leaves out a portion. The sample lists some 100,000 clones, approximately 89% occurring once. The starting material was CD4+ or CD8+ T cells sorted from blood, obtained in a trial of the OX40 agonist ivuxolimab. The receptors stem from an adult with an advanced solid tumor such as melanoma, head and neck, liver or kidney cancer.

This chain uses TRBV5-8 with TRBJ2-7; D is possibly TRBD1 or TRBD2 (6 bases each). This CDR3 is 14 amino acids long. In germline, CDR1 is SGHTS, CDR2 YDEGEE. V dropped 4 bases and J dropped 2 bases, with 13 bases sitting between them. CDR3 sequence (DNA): TGTGCCAGCAGCCCGGGGGACATCCCCTACGAGCAGTACTTC. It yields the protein CASSPGDIPYEQYF.

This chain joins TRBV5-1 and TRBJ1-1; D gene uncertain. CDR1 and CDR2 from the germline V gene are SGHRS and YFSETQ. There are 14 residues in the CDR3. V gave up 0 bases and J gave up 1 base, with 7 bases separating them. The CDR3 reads CASSLGSPNTEAFF. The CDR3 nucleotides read TGCGCCAGCAGCTTGGGTTCACCGAACACTGAAGCTTTCTTT.

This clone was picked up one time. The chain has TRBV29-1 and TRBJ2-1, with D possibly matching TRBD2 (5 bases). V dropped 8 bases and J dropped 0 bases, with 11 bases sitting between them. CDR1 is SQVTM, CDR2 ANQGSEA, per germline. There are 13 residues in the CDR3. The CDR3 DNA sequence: TGCAGCCACCCGGGGATCTCCTACAATGAGCAGTTCTTC. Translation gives CSHPGISYNEQFF.

The CDR3 DNA reads TGTGCCAGCAGCGTACAGGGAATGAACACTGAAGCTTTCTTT. It translates to CASSVQGMNTEAFF. The chain employs TRBV13 and TRBJ1-1; maybe TRBD1 (6 bases). Germline CDR1 is PRHDT and CDR2 is FYEKMQ (reference sequence). The CDR3 has 14 residues. The V gene lost 5 bases and the J gene lost 0 bases, with 10 bases spanning the gap.

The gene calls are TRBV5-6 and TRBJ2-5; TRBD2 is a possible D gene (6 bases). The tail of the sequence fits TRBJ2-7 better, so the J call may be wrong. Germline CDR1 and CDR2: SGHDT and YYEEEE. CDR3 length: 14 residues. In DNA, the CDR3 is TGTGCCAGCAGCTTGGAGTCTAGCGTCGGCGAGCAGTACTTC. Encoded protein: CASSLESSVGEQYF.

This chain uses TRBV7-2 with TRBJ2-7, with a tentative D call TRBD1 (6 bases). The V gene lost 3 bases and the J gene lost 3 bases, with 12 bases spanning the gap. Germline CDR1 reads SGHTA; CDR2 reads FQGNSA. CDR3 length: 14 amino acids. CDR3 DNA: TGTGCCAGCAGCTTGGAGACAGGCTTCTACGAGCAGTACTTC. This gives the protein CASSLETGFYEQYF. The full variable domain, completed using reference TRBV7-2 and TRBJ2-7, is GAGVSQSPSNKVTEKGKDVELRCDPISGHTALYWYRQSLGQGLEFLIYFQGNSAPDKSGLPSDRFSAERTGGSVSTLTIQRTQQEDSAVYLCASSLETGFYEQYFGPGTRLTVT.

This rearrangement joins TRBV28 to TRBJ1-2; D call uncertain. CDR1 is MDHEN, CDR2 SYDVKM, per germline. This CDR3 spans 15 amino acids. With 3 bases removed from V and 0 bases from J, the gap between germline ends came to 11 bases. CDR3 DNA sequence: TGTGCCAGCAGTTTGGGCGGCCCAGCTAACTATGGCTACACCTTC. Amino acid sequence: CASSLGGPANYGYTF.

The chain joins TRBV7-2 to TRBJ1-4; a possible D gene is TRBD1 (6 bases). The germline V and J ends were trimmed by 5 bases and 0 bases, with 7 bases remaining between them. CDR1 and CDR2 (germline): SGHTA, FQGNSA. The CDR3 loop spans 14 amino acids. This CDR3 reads CASSRTATNEKLFF. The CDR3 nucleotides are TGTGCCAGCAGCCGGACAGCAACTAATGAAAAACTGTTTTTT.

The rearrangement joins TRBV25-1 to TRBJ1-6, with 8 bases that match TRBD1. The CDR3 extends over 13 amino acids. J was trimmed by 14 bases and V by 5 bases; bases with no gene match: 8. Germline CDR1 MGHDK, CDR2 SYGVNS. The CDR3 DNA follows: TGTGCCAGCAGTTCGACAGGGGTTTTGACCCTCCACTTT. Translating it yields CASSSTGVLTLHF.

CDR3 protein: CAWSTPRVLDYGYTF. The CDR3 nucleotides are TGTGCCTGGAGTACCCCAAGGGTCTTGGACTATGGCTACACCTTC. This chain uses TRBV30 with TRBJ1-2; unclear D gene. The ends were cut back, 2 bases at V and 3 bases at J, with 16 bases in the middle. Germline V gives CDR1 GTSNPN, CDR2 SVGIG (reference sequence). The CDR3 contains 15 residues.

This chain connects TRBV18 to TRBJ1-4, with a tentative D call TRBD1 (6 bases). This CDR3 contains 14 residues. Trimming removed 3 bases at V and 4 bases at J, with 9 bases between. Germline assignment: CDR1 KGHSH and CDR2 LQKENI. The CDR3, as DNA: TGTGCCAGCTCACCCGGGACAAATAATGAAAAACTGTTTTTT. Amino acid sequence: CASSPGTNNEKLFF.

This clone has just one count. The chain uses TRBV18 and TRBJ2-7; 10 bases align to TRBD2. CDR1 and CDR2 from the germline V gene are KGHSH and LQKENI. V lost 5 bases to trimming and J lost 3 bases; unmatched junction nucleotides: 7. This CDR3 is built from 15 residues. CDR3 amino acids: CASSTLAGESYEQYF. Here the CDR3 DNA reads TGTGCCAGCTCAACCCTAGCGGGAGAGAGCTACGAGCAGTACTTC. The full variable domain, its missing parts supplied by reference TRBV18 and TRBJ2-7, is NAGVMQNPRHLVRRRGQEARLRCSPMKGHSHVYWYRQLPEEGLKFMVYLQKENIIDESGMPKERFSAEFPKEGPSILRIQQVVRGDSAAYFCASSTLAGESYEQYFGPGTRLTVT.

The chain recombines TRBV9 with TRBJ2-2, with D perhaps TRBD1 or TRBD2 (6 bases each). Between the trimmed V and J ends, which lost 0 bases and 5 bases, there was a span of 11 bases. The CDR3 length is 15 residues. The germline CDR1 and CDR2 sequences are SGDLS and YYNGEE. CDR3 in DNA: TGTGCCAGCAGCGTAGACAGGAGGGGGACCGGGGAGCTGTTTTTT. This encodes CASSVDRRGTGELFF.

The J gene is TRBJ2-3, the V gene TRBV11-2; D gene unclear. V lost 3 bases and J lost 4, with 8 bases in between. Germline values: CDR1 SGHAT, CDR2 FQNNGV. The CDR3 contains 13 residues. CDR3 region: CASSLVRADTQYF. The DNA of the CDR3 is TGTGCCAGCAGCTTGGTACGGGCAGATACGCAGTATTTT.

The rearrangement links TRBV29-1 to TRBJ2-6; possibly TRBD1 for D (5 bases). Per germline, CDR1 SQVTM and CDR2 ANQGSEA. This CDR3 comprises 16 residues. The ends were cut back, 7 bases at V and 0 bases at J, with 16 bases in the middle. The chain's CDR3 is CSAQLDISSGANVLTF. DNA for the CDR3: TGCAGCGCCCAGCTGGACATTTCCTCTGGGGCCAACGTCCTGACTTTC.

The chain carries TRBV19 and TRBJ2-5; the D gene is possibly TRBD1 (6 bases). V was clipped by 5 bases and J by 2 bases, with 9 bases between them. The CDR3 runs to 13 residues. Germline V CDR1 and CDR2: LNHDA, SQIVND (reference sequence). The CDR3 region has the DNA TGTGCCAGTAGTGGGACATTTCAAGAGACCCAGTACTTC. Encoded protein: CASSGTFQETQYF.

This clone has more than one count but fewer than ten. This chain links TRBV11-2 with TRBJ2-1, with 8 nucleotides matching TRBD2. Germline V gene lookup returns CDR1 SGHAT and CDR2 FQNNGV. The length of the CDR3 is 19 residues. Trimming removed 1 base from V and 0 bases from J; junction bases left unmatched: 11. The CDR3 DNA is TGTGCCAGCAGCTTAGGAAGGAAGATAGCGGGGAGCTCCTACAATGAGCAGTTCTTC. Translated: CASSLGRKIAGSSYNEQFF.

The CDR3 is CASSPGTSGRPQETQYF. The CDR3 DNA is TGTGCCAGCAGCCCCGGGACTAGCGGGAGGCCCCAAGAGACCCAGTACTTC. The chain combines TRBV7-2 with TRBJ2-5; 15 bases align to TRBD2. The CDR3 covers 17 residues. CDR1 SGHTA and CDR2 FQGNSA come from the germline V gene. The ends lost 5 bases at V and 1 base at J; junction bases unmatched: 5.

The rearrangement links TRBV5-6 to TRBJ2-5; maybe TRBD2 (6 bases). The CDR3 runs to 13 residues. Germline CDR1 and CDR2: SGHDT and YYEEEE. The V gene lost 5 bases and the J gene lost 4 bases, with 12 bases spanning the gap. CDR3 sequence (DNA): TGTGCCAGCAGTCGCGGGACGACAGAGACCCAGTACTTC. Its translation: CASSRGTTETQYF.

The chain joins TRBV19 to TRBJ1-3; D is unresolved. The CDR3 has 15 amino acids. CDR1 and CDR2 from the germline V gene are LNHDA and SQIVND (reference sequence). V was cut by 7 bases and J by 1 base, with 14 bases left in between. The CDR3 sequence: CASTSQVESGNTIYF. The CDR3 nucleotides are TGTGCCAGTACGTCCCAGGTGGAATCTGGAAACACCATATATTTT.

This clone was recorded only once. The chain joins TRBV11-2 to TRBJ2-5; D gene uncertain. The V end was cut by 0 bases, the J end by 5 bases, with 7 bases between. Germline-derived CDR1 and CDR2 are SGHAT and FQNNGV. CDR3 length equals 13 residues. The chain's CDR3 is CASSLEFRETQYF. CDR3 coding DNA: TGTGCCAGCAGCTTAGAATTCAGGGAGACCCAGTACTTC.

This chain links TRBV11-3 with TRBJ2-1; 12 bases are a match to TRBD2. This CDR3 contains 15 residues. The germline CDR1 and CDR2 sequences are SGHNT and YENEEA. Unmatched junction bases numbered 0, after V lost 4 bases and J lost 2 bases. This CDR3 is CASSSSGRAYNEQFF. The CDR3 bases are TGTGCCAGCAGCTCTAGCGGGAGGGCCTACAATGAGCAGTTCTTC. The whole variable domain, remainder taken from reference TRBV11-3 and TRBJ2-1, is EAGVVQSPRYKIIEKKQPVAFWCNPISGHNTLYWYLQNLGQGPELLIRYENEEAVDDSQLPKDRFSAERLKGVDSTLKIQPAELGDSAVYLCASSSSGRAYNEQFFGPGTRLTVL.

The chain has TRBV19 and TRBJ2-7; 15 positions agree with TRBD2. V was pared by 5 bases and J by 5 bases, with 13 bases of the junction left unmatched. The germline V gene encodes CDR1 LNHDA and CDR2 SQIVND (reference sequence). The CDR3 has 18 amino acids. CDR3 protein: CASSSGAGLAGGGDEQYF. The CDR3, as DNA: TGTGCCAGTAGTTCCGGAGCGGGACTAGCGGGAGGAGGGGACGAGCAGTACTTC.

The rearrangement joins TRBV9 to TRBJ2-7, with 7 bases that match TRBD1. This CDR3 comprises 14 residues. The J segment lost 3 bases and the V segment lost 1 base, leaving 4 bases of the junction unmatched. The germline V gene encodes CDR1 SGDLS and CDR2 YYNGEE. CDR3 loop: CASSVTGASYEQYF. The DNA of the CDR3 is TGTGCCAGCAGCGTAACAGGGGCCAGCTACGAGCAGTACTTC. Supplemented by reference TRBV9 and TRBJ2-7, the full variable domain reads DSGVTQTPKHLITATGQRVTLRCSPRSGDLSVYWYQQSLDQGLQFLIQYYNGEERAKGNILERFSAQQFPDLHSELNLSSLELGDSALYFCASSVTGASYEQYFGPGTRLTVT.

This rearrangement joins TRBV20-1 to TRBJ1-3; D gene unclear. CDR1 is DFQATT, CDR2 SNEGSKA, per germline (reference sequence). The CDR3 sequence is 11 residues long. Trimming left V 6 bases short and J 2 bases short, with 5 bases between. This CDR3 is CSAETGNTIYF. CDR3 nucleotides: TGCAGTGCCGAGACTGGAAACACCATATATTTT.

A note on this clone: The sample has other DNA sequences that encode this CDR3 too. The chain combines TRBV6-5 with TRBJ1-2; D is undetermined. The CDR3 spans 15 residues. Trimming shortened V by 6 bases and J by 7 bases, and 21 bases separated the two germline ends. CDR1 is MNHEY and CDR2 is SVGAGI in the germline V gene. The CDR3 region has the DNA TGTGCCAGCAGAACTCCAGTTCCCGGGGTCGGTGGCTACACCTTC. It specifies CASRTPVPGVGGYTF.

The CDR3 nucleotides are TGTGCCAGCAGCAAGTATGAGCAGTACTTC. Amino acids: CASSKYEQYF. J is TRBJ2-5 and V is TRBV7-6; D unclear. The CDR3 spans 10 residues. From germline, CDR1 is SGHVS and CDR2 FNYEAQ. Trimming left V 5 bases short and J 11 bases short, with 9 bases between.